Shown below are 3 T cell receptor beta chains from a single sample sequenced in a study of spatial heterogeneity in lung cancer (dated by TCRdb to about 2019). The sample's time point label is to be understood as: blood at routine non-recurrence follow-up after resection. Without any cell sorting, TCR sequencing was performed on whole RNA extracted either from tumor and nontumor lung tissue or from cryopreserved PBMC samples. Library preparation used 5' RACE. TCRdb records NextSeq 500 as the sequencer. TCRdb reanalyzed the raw reads on its own, using fastp at Q25 for trimming and MiXCR for clone calling, and kept in-frame beta chains. Rows with a matching CDR3 protein are joined into one entry that keeps the most common DNA and genes. The sample yields about 120,000 distinct CDR3 sequences; 10% to 15% were counted once. The top ten constitute 16% of the sample. Specimen: PBMCs, collected at follow-up. These receptors were collected from a male donor with early-stage non-small cell lung cancer.

This clonotype was found a few times. The chain is built from TRBV11-2 and TRBJ2-5; 12 nucleotides align to TRBD2. This CDR3 spans 15 amino acids. Germline values: CDR1 SGHAT, CDR2 FQNNGV. After removal of 2 bases from V and 6 bases from J, the junction contained 4 bases not matched to a gene. The CDR3 loop is CASSLLAGGPQTQYF. The DNA for the CDR3 is TGTGCCAGCAGCTTACTAGCGGGGGGGCCACAGACCCAGTACTTC.

The chain is built from TRBV5-1 and TRBJ2-7, with 9 nucleotides matching TRBD1. Germline CDR1 is SGHRS and CDR2 is YFSETQ. The CDR3 covers 14 residues. V lost 2 bases to trimming and J lost 6 bases; unmatched junction nucleotides: 6. CDR3 nucleotide sequence: TGCGCCAGCAGCTTAGCACAGGGGGCGGCCGAGCAGTACTTC. Its protein is CASSLAQGAAEQYF.

This clonotype was counted a few times. This chain connects TRBV24-1 to TRBJ2-2; 7 positions agree with TRBD1. The V and J ends lost 4 bases and 3 bases, in that order; junction bases with no gene match: 10. This CDR3 has 17 residues. In germline, CDR1 is KGHDR, CDR2 SFDVKD. In nucleotides, the CDR3 is TGTGCCACCAGTGACAACCGAGGGACAGCATACACCGGGGAGCTGTTTTTT. This sequence encodes CATSDNRGTAYTGELFF.